Listed below are T cell receptor beta chains from one sample, sequenced in a study of blood T cells in healthy people across ages. TCRdb itself ran the 5' RACE reads through MiXCR, one entry per CDR3 protein. Seen here are more than 650,000 distinct CDR3 sequences, about 55% observed once, and the top ten hold about 38%. Sequencing was carried out using blood. The receptors here all came from an elderly man in good health. Each CDR3 is given with its conserved first and last residue. A D gene is named only where the DNA matches it firmly. Clone sizes are given selectively: once, few, many, or a class where the clone is expanded.

CDR3: CASNDRGRGQPQHF
DNA: TGTGCCAGCAATGACAGGGGGCGCGGTCAGCCCCAGCATTTT
V: TRBV27
J: TRBJ1-5
D: TRBD1
size: -

CDR3: CSALSLTGLLERDAYF
DNA: TGCAGTGCTCTTTCCTTGACAGGGCTCCTGGAAAGAGACGCGTATTTT
V: TRBV20-1
J: TRBJ2-3
D: TRBD1
size: -

CDR3: CASSTWTVGGNTEAFF
DNA: TGTGCCAGCTCAACCTGGACAGTTGGGGGGAACACTGAAGCTTTCTTT
V: TRBV18
J: TRBJ1-1
D: -
size: medium-sized

CDR3: CASSLRGLAGTKNIQYF
DNA: TGTGCCAGCAGCTTAAGAGGACTAGCGGGAACCAAAAACATTCAGTACTTC
V: TRBV7-8
J: TRBJ2-4
D: TRBD2
size: many

CDR3: CASSQELGSVDEQFF
DNA: TGCGCCAGCAGCCAAGAGTTGGGCAGTGTGGATGAGCAGTTCTTC
V: TRBV4-1
J: TRBJ2-1
D: -
size: once

CDR3: CASNNAMGYEQYF
DNA: TGTGCCAGCAACAATGCGATGGGGTACGAGCAGTACTTC
V: TRBV25-1
J: TRBJ2-7
D: -
size: -

CDR3: CASSSIPLAYIGEYEQFF
DNA: TGTGCCAGCAGCTCCATCCCCTTAGCGTACATAGGGGAGTATGAGCAGTTCTTC
V: TRBV7-2
J: TRBJ2-1
D: -
size: -

CDR3: CASSRQGDRNEQYF
DNA: TGCGCCAGCTCGAGACAGGGGGATCGCAATGAGCAGTACTTC
V: TRBV5-1
J: TRBJ2-5
D: TRBD1
size: -

CDR3: CASSDATNEKLFF
DNA: TGTGCCAGCTCGGATGCAACTAATGAAAAACTGTTTTTT
V: TRBV9
J: TRBJ1-4
D: -
size: -

CDR3: CAISESLLPSGANVLSF
DNA: TGTGCCATCAGTGAGTCCTTACTCCCCTCTGGGGCCAACGTCCTGAGTTTC
V: TRBV10-3
J: TRBJ2-6
D: -
size: -

CDR3: CSASSRDQPQHF
DNA: TGCAGTGCTAGTTCGCGGGATCAGCCCCAGCATTTT
V: TRBV20-1
J: TRBJ1-5
D: -
size: once

CDR3: CASSWDRGDEQFF
DNA: TGTGCCAGCAGTTGGGACAGGGGGGATGAGCAGTTCTTC
V: TRBV2
J: TRBJ2-1
D: TRBD1
size: -

CDR3: CATSRDRTGTGKETQYF
DNA: TGTGCCACCAGCAGGGATCGAACGGGGACAGGGAAAGAGACCCAGTACTTC
V: TRBV15
J: TRBJ2-5
D: TRBD1
size: -

CDR3: CASSSRALNTEAFF
DNA: TGTGCCAGCAGTAGCCGGGCCCTGAACACTGAAGCTTTCTTT
V: TRBV27
J: TRBJ1-1
D: -
size: few

CDR3: CASSTGRGSSYEQYF
DNA: TGTGCCAGCAGCACCGGGAGGGGGAGCTCCTACGAGCAGTACTTC
V: TRBV7-6
J: TRBJ2-7
D: TRBD2
size: -

CDR3: CASSSTGFAYEQYF
DNA: TGTGCCAGCAGCTCGACAGGGTTCGCTTACGAGCAGTACTTC
V: TRBV7-9
J: TRBJ2-7
D: TRBD1
size: -

CDR3: CATSDWGPMTSSYNEQYF
DNA: TGTGCCACCAGTGATTGGGGCCCCATGACAAGCTCCTACAATGAGCAGTACTTC
V: TRBV24-1
J: TRBJ2-7
D: -
size: -

CDR3: CSAKRGDTYNEQFF
DNA: TGCAGTGCTAAGCGGGGGGACACCTACAATGAGCAGTTCTTC
V: TRBV20-1
J: TRBJ2-1
D: TRBD2
size: -

CDR3: CASSHGEASYGYTF
DNA: TGTGCCAGCAGCCACGGAGAGGCTTCCTATGGCTACACCTTC
V: TRBV3-1
J: TRBJ1-2
D: -
size: -

CDR3: CASGHTGAYEQYF
DNA: TGTGCCAGCGGTCACACCGGGGCGTACGAGCAGTACTTC
V: TRBV7-2
J: TRBJ2-7
D: -
size: -

CDR3: CASSLGAGTSNQPQHF
DNA: TGTGCCAGCAGCTTGGGGGCAGGGACTAGCAATCAGCCCCAGCATTTT
V: TRBV5-6
J: TRBJ1-5
D: -
size: -

CDR3: CSVEEGREAFF
DNA: TGCAGCGTTGAAGAGGGCAGGGAAGCTTTCTTT
V: TRBV29-1
J: TRBJ1-1
D: -
size: -

CDR3: CASSWDRKAGSQYF
DNA: TGTGCCAGCAGCTGGGACCGGAAAGCGGGGTCGCAGTACTTC
V: TRBV11-2
J: TRBJ2-5
D: TRBD2
size: few

CDR3: CASSQFASGSSNEQFF
DNA: TGTGCCAGCAGCCAATTCGCTAGCGGGAGTTCAAATGAGCAGTTCTTC
V: TRBV16
J: TRBJ2-1
D: TRBD2
size: -

CDR3: CATSDPRDFLNYGYTF
DNA: TGTGCCACCAGTGATCCCCGGGACTTCCTTAACTATGGCTACACCTTC
V: TRBV24-1
J: TRBJ1-2
D: -
size: -

CDR3: CSARYGYTF
DNA: TGCAGTGCTAGATATGGCTACACCTTC
V: TRBV20-1
J: TRBJ1-2
D: -
size: -

CDR3: CASSAQGLAAYNEQFF
DNA: TGTGCCAGCAGTGCCCAGGGACTAGCTGCGTACAATGAGCAGTTCTTC
V: TRBV6-1
J: TRBJ2-1
D: TRBD2
size: -

CDR3: CASSRAGRGKTLSQYF
DNA: TGTGCCAGCAGCAGGGCGGGGCGGGGCAAGACTTTATCGCAGTACTTC
V: TRBV7-2
J: TRBJ2-7
D: -
size: -

CDR3: CATSDSRTWAYEQYF
DNA: TGTGCCACCAGTGATTCTAGGACGTGGGCCTACGAGCAGTACTTC
V: TRBV24-1
J: TRBJ2-7
D: -
size: once

CDR3: CASSLAGTSPHEQYF
DNA: TGTGCCAGCAGCTTAGCGGGGACTAGTCCCCACGAGCAGTACTTC
V: TRBV7-2
J: TRBJ2-7
D: TRBD2
size: -

CDR3: CASSSRTATYEQYF
DNA: TGTGCCAGCAGCTCCCGGACTGCAACCTACGAGCAGTACTTC
V: TRBV7-2
J: TRBJ2-7
D: -
size: -

CDR3: CASSDGVDHYNSPHHF
DNA: TGTGCCAGCAGTGATGGAGTGGACCACTATAATTCACCCCACCACTTT
V: TRBV25-1
J: TRBJ1-6
D: -
size: -

CDR3: CASSYQDRGVYEQYF
DNA: TGTGCCAGCAGTTACCAAGACAGGGGGGTCTACGAGCAGTACTTC
V: TRBV6-5
J: TRBJ2-7
D: TRBD1
size: -

CDR3: CSVLGEGAGYTF
DNA: TGCAGCGTCCTAGGGGAGGGGGCCGGCTACACCTTC
V: TRBV29-1
J: TRBJ1-2
D: TRBD1
size: -

CDR3: CASSRGSSGANVLTF
DNA: TGTGCCAGCAGCCGAGGGAGCAGTGGGGCCAACGTCCTGACTTTC
V: TRBV7-2
J: TRBJ2-6
D: -
size: few

CDR3: CASISGDSGANVLTF
DNA: TGTGCCAGCATTTCCGGGGACTCTGGGGCCAACGTCCTGACTTTC
V: TRBV2
J: TRBJ2-6
D: -
size: few

CDR3: CAWTRGPNTEAFF
DNA: TGTGCCTGGACCAGGGGTCCGAACACTGAAGCTTTCTTT
V: TRBV30
J: TRBJ1-1
D: -
size: -

CDR3: CSARDSPPRKETQYF
DNA: TGCAGTGCTAGAGATAGCCCACCGAGGAAAGAGACCCAGTACTTC
V: TRBV20-1
J: TRBJ2-5
D: -
size: -